This T cell receptor beta chain comes out of a study of blood T cell repertoires in COVID-19. TCRdb keeps only in-frame clones here, not all; method: immunoSEQ multiplex PCR. The sample shows about 150,000 clones, over 80% of them seen only once. J lost 6 bases, V lost 7 bases, and 10 bases had no gene match. Looked up from germline, CDR1 is SGHAT and CDR2 is FQNNGV. This CDR3 is built from 14 residues. The chain is built from TRBV11-2 and TRBJ2-7; 9 nucleotides match TRBD1. The clonotype originates from a man aged 50-59 years who had recovered from COVID-19. Sequencing was done on a sample of peripheral blood. CDR3 protein: CASTYTGGGTEQYF. CDR3 bases: TGTGCCAGCACCTACACAGGGGGCGGAACCGAGCAGTACTTC.